A single sample is the source of the 26 T cell receptor beta chains below, sequenced in a study of cytomegalovirus exposure and HLA in healthy donors. Profiled with immunoSEQ multiplex PCR; TCRdb holds only in-frame clones, not every one. The sample comprises around 93,000 clones, around 85% of which are singletons, and more than 20% rests with the top ten. Sequencing was done on a sample of PBMCs. These receptors were taken from a man younger than 35 in good health and CMV-seropositive.

The V call is TRBV28, the J call TRBJ1-1; possibly TRBD1 for D (5 bases). Trimming cost V 5 bases and J 9 bases, with 16 bases left between them. This CDR3 is 13 amino acids long. Germline V gene sequence: CDR1 MDHEN, CDR2 SYDVKM. Written as DNA, the CDR3 is TGTGCCAGCAGTCTTTACGCAGGGCAGCAAGCTTTCTTT. Translated: CASSLYAGQQAFF.

This clone was seen once. The chain carries TRBV14 and TRBJ2-1; D gene ambiguous. CDR1 and CDR2 from the germline V gene are SGHDN and FVKESK. The CDR3 spans 12 residues. V lost 0 bases to trimming and J lost 12 bases, with 9 bases between them. The CDR3 DNA reads as TGTGCCAGCAGCCAAGATGCGGTCGCGCAGTTCTTC. It codes for CASSQDAVAQFF. Variable domain in full (rest from reference TRBV14 and TRBJ2-1): EAGVTQFPSHSVIEKGQTVTLRCDPISGHDNLYWYRRVMGKEIKFLLHFVKESKQDESGMPNNRFLAERTGGTYSTLKVQPAELEDSGVYFCASSQDAVAQFFGPGTRLTVL.

The chain couples TRBV7-2 to TRBJ1-4; D is uncertain. In germline, CDR1 is SGHTA, CDR2 FQGNSA. Trimming took 3 bases from V and 6 from J, leaving 11 bases between them. CDR3 length: 14 residues. CDR3 sequence reads: CASSFREADEKLFF. The CDR3 DNA reads TGTGCCAGCAGCTTCCGGGAAGCCGATGAAAAACTGTTTTTT.

V and J are TRBV4-1 and TRBJ1-5, with TRBD1 matching 9 bases. The trim removed 1 base at V and 8 bases at J, leaving 18 bases unmatched. This CDR3 region has 19 residues. Germline loops: CDR1 MGHRA, CDR2 YSYEKL. The CDR3 bases are TGCGCCAGCAGCCAAGTGGCATGGCATATCAGACAGGGGGAAGAGCCCCAGCATTTT. Its protein product is CASSQVAWHIRQGEEPQHF.

The chain employs TRBV28 and TRBJ2-3; 8 bases match TRBD2. Germline assignment: CDR1 MDHEN and CDR2 SYDVKM. The CDR3 consists of 16 residues. The ends lost 6 bases at V and 4 bases at J; junction bases unmatched: 12. CDR3 residues: CASSSLEAGEADTQYF. Written as DNA, the CDR3 is TGTGCCAGCAGCTCCCTTGAAGCGGGAGAGGCAGATACGCAGTATTTT.

The chain carries TRBV6-6 and TRBJ1-2, with D hard to call. Trimming pared 0 bases from V and 1 base from J, leaving 6 bases between. The germline V gene has CDR1 MNHNY and CDR2 SVGAGI (reference sequence). The CDR3 is made up of 14 amino acids. The CDR3, as DNA: TGTGCCAGCAGTTACTCGAGACTTAACTATGGCTACACCTTC. As protein: CASSYSRLNYGYTF.

The V gene is TRBV2, the J gene TRBJ1-2; possibly TRBD1 for D (5 bases). V gave up 4 bases and J gave up 7 bases, with 7 bases separating them. Germline V lookup: CDR1 SNHLY, CDR2 FYNNEI. This CDR3 is built from 11 residues. The CDR3 here is CASSGGFGYTF. DNA of the CDR3: TGTGCCAGCAGTGGGGGCTTTGGCTACACCTTC.

The CDR3 bases are TGTGCCAGCAGCTTAGAGTTGGGCTTCTACAATGAGCAGTTCTTC. This codes for CASSLELGFYNEQFF. This chain joins TRBV7-7 and TRBJ2-1; D not resolved. The CDR3 extends over 15 amino acids. Trimming left V 1 base short and J 3 bases short, with 10 bases between. Germline CDR1 reads SSHAT; CDR2 reads FNYEAQ (reference sequence).

The chain recombines TRBV28 with TRBJ1-2; the match to TRBD1 covers 8 bases. Trimming at V came to 8 bases and at J to 4 bases, leaving 12 bases not matched to a gene. The CDR3 contains 15 residues. The V gene's germline CDR1 is MDHEN and CDR2 SYDVKM. The CDR3 reads CASGGGDRPIYGYTF. In DNA form, the CDR3 reads TGTGCCAGCGGGGGAGGGGACAGGCCAATCTATGGCTACACCTTC.

The J gene is TRBJ1-2, the V gene TRBV6-1; 7 bases fit TRBD1. Germline CDR1 and CDR2: MNHNS and SASEGT. V shed 3 bases, J shed 4 bases, and the junction held 11 bases outside the gene matches. The CDR3 is made up of 16 amino acids. The chain's CDR3 is CASSESRTGSFYGYTF. In nucleotides, the CDR3 is TGTGCCAGCAGTGAGTCCCGGACAGGCTCCTTCTATGGCTACACCTTC.

The chain has TRBV14 and TRBJ1-2; 9 nucleotides line up with TRBD1. V lost 4 bases, J lost 11 bases, and 5 bases stayed unmatched. Germline V lookup: CDR1 SGHDN, CDR2 FVKESK. This CDR3 is 12 amino acids long. The CDR3 DNA is TGTGCCAGCAGCCGAACAGGGGGCGGTTACACCTTC. Its protein is CASSRTGGGYTF.

The rearrangement uses TRBV28 and TRBJ1-2; TRBD1 agrees at 9 bases. CDR1 is MDHEN and CDR2 is SYDVKM in the germline V gene. Germline trimming cut 6 bases from V and 8 bases from J; bases unmatched to any gene: 10. The CDR3 covers 14 residues. The CDR3: CASSIVTGGKGYTF. The CDR3 DNA sequence: TGTGCCAGCAGCATCGTTACAGGGGGCAAAGGCTACACCTTC.

This clone came up once. The genes are TRBV28 and TRBJ2-7; TRBD1 matches 10 bases. There are 15 residues in the CDR3. The V and J ends lost 7 bases and 5 bases, in that order; junction bases with no gene match: 11. Germline V gene sequence: CDR1 MDHEN, CDR2 SYDVKM. CDR3 region: CASKDRGGITDEQYF. The CDR3, as DNA: TGTGCCAGCAAGGACAGGGGGGGTATTACGGACGAGCAGTACTTC.

This rearrangement joins TRBV5-4 to TRBJ1-2; TRBD1 aligns across 10 bases. CDR3 length: 14 residues. Germline CDR1 and CDR2: SGHNT and YYREEE (reference sequence). V shed 4 bases and J 6 bases; nucleotides not matched to a gene: 6. The CDR3 is CASSADRGVDGYTF. DNA for the CDR3: TGTGCCAGCAGCGCGGACAGGGGGGTCGATGGCTACACCTTC.

CDR3 loop: CASSVAQAGVLDEQFF. CDR3 bases: TGTGCCAGCAGCGTAGCGCAAGCGGGCGTTTTGGATGAGCAGTTCTTC. The chain uses TRBV9 and TRBJ2-1, with TRBD2 as a possible D gene (6 bases). This CDR3 spans 16 amino acids. The germline V gene has CDR1 SGDLS and CDR2 YYNGEE. The V gene lost 0 bases and the J gene lost 8 bases, with 18 bases spanning the gap.

This chain connects TRBV2 to TRBJ2-1; no clear D. CDR3 length: 11 amino acids. V dropped 8 bases and J dropped 6 bases, with 8 bases sitting between them. Germline loops: CDR1 SNHLY, CDR2 FYNNEI. CDR3 residues: CASGPVNEQFF. As DNA, the CDR3 is TGTGCCAGCGGTCCGGTCAATGAGCAGTTCTTC.

V usage is TRBV10-3 and J usage is TRBJ1-4; 9 nucleotides agree with TRBD1. The V and J ends lost 5 bases and 8 bases, in that order; junction bases with no gene match: 6. The CDR3 runs 14 residues. Per the germline V gene, CDR1 is ENHRY and CDR2 is SYGVKD. The CDR3 protein is CAISSGTGNEKLFF. In DNA, the CDR3 is TGTGCCATCAGTTCCGGGACAGGGAACGAAAAACTGTTTTTT.

About this clone: A read error may produce the germline difference seen at one junction end. This chain links TRBV27 with TRBJ2-1; TRBD2 matches 7 bases. The CDR3 length is 17 residues. Germline lookup yields CDR1 MNHEY and CDR2 SMNVEV (reference sequence). CDR3 bases: TGTGCCAGCAGTTTATCGATCTGGGACTACTCCCACAATGAGCAGTTCTTC. Translating it yields CASSLSIWDYSHNEQFF.

The chain uses TRBV6-6 and TRBJ1-2; 8 bases align to TRBD1. Trimming removed 6 bases from V and 9 bases from J; junction bases left unmatched: 15. Germline assignment: CDR1 MNHNY and CDR2 SVGAGI (reference sequence). The CDR3 runs 15 residues. This chain's CDR3 is CASRNGQGFLFSYTF. CDR3 DNA sequence: TGTGCCAGCAGAAACGGACAGGGTTTCCTCTTTAGCTACACCTTC.

The gene calls are TRBV4-1 and TRBJ2-1, with 7 bases aligning to TRBD2. The CDR3 spans 15 residues. The germline V gene encodes CDR1 MGHRA and CDR2 YSYEKL. V dropped 2 bases and J dropped 4; count of bases not matched to a gene: 5. The CDR3 sequence is CASSQSGTTYNEQFF. In DNA form, the CDR3 reads TGCGCCAGCAGCCAATCCGGGACTACTTACAATGAGCAGTTCTTC.

The CDR3 loop is CASSFLSAGSHSNQPQHF. In DNA, the CDR3 is TGCGCCAGCAGCTTCCTTAGTGCGGGGTCTCATAGCAATCAGCCCCAGCATTTT. The chain carries TRBV5-1 and TRBJ1-5; D unclear. The CDR3 covers 18 residues. Trimming cost V 2 bases and J 0 bases, with 18 bases left between them. Germline V gene data show CDR1 as SGHRS and CDR2 as YFSETQ.

This rearrangement joins TRBV29-1 to TRBJ2-7; D is unclear. The CDR3 consists of 14 residues. V dropped 2 bases and J dropped 0 bases, with 11 bases sitting between them. Germline lookup yields CDR1 SQVTM and CDR2 ANQGSEA. In nucleotides, the CDR3 is TGCAGCGTTGAAATCCAGGCTCACTCCTACGAGCAGTACTTC. Translated, it gives CSVEIQAHSYEQYF.

The CDR3 DNA is TGTGCCAGCAGCTTAGGTTCGGAGGGACTTCTAGGAGAAAAACTGTTTTTT. It encodes CASSLGSEGLLGEKLFF. The V gene is TRBV7-9, the J gene TRBJ1-4, with TRBD1 as a possible D gene (5 bases). Germline CDR1 reads SEHNR; CDR2 reads FQNEAQ (reference sequence). The CDR3 covers 17 residues. The V and J ends lost 1 base and 8 bases respectively, with 20 bases between them.

The V call is TRBV5-1, the J call TRBJ2-7; 8 bases match TRBD2. This CDR3 region has 13 residues. Germline CDR1 reads SGHRS; CDR2 reads YFSETQ. V was clipped by 4 bases and J by 2 bases; unmatched bases: 2. CDR3 DNA sequence: TGCGCCAGCAGCCGGGGGGGTACCTACGAGCAGTACTTC. It codes for CASSRGGTYEQYF.

The rearrangement links TRBV19 to TRBJ2-5; TRBD2 agrees at 7 bases. This CDR3 comprises 18 residues. The V gene end was trimmed by 0 bases and the J gene end by 5 bases; junction bases not matched to a gene: 15. Germline CDR1 and CDR2: LNHDA and SQIVND (reference sequence). The CDR3 here is CASSIDSRYPDGRETQYF. The DNA for the CDR3 is TGTGCCAGTAGTATAGATTCCCGCTATCCCGACGGGAGGGAGACCCAGTACTTC.

The V gene is TRBV18, the J gene TRBJ2-7; 7 nucleotides align to TRBD1. This CDR3 is built from 15 residues. Trimming cost V 0 bases and J 0 bases; bases outside gene matches: 2. Germline CDR1 is KGHSH and CDR2 is LQKENI. CDR3 sequence (DNA): TGTGCCAGCTCACCACCCGGGACAGCCTCCTACGAGCAGTACTTC. Translation: CASSPPGTASYEQYF.